The T cell receptor (beta chain) described here comes from a study of OX40 agonist ivuxolimab in advanced cancers. Study-wide context: Partial responses were achieved by three patients: one hepatocellular carcinoma, two cutaneous melanoma. Study-level findings and limits: Expanded clones were, on average, more numerous among CD8+ T cells than CD4+.

Remarks on this clone: Its antigen is unknown.

The protocol was immunoSEQ multiplex PCR, while the TCRdb copy is restricted to in-frame clones and leaves out a portion. Among more than 75,000 clones listed, about 80% were seen once. Trimming shortened V by 2 bases and J by 2 bases, and 12 bases separated the two germline ends. The germline gives CDR1 SGHTA, CDR2 FQGTGA. This CDR3 has 16 residues. V gene TRBV7-3 combines with J gene TRBJ2-2; no definite D call. The TCR was taken from an adult with an advanced solid tumor such as melanoma, head and neck, liver or kidney cancer. The source was CD4+ or CD8+ T cells sorted from blood, collected in a trial of the OX40 agonist ivuxolimab. The chain's CDR3 is CASSLRSAANTGELFF. The CDR3 DNA reads as TGTGCCAGCAGCTTACGGTCGGCGGCTAACACCGGGGAGCTGTTTTTT.